The 13 T cell receptor beta chains reported below all come from one sample, sequenced in a study of breast tumors, draining lymph nodes, adjacent tissues listed by TCRdb under 2016. To prepare the library, multiplex PCR was applied. TCRdb shows the sequencer as Illumina HiSeq 2000. TCRdb reprocessing: public reads trimmed at Q25 with fastp, clones called with MiXCR, in-frame beta chains kept. Every CDR3 protein is listed once, alongside the most common genes and DNA of its rows. Here the sample has about 35,000 distinct CDR3 sequences; around a third occur a single time. Roughly 11% of the sample is held by the ten biggest clonotypes. Sequenced: breast tumor tissue. These receptors were taken from a female donor with breast cancer. Some clones in this sample may be carry-over from other donors' samples.

This clonotype was picked up many times. This rearrangement joins TRBV6-5 to TRBJ2-3, with TRBD2 matching 7 bases. With V trimmed by 7 bases and J by 6 bases, 10 bases remained unmatched. This CDR3 has 14 amino acids. Germline V gene sequence: CDR1 MNHEY, CDR2 SVGAGI. The CDR3 nucleotides read TGTGCCAGCAAACCAGCGGGGACGGGGGATACGCAGTATTTT. It translates to CASKPAGTGDTQYF.

This clonotype was picked up a small number of times. A much larger clone is a single base away; this may be a read error. The missing conserved phenylalanine or tryptophan at the end of this CDR3 makes a read error likely. The chain joins TRBV4-1 to TRBJ2-7; 11 nucleotides align to TRBD2. The trim removed 4 bases at V and 2 bases at J, leaving 7 bases unmatched. The length of the CDR3 is 16 residues. Germline CDR1 and CDR2: MGHRA and YSYEKL. The CDR3 DNA follows: TGCGCCAGCAGCCTTCTCCCTAGCGGGGGGACCTACGAGCAGTACTCC. This encodes CASSLLPSGGTYEQYS.

The chain joins TRBV25-1 to TRBJ2-1, with 13 bases identical to TRBD2. The CDR3 is made up of 14 amino acids. After removal of 4 bases from V and 6 bases from J, the junction contained 0 bases not matched to a gene. CDR1 is MGHDK and CDR2 is SYGVNS in the germline V gene. The CDR3 loop is CASSGTSGGNEQFF. The CDR3 DNA reads as TGTGCCAGCAGTGGGACTAGCGGGGGCAATGAGCAGTTCTTC.

This clonotype was seen repeatedly, ten times or more. The chain joins TRBV20-1 to TRBJ2-7; D not certain. Germline CDR1 is DFQATT and CDR2 is SNEGSKA (reference sequence). V lost 1 base and J lost 4, with 8 bases in between. The CDR3 loop spans 12 amino acids. CDR3 in amino acids: CSARADGYEQYF. CDR3 coding DNA: TGCAGTGCTAGAGCTGACGGTTACGAGCAGTACTTC.

This clonotype was counted ten times or more. This CDR3 is missing its conserved last phenylalanine or tryptophan, likely due to a read error. The limits of the CDR3 on the DNA are not certain, so only TCRdb's listed CDR3 is given. The chain carries TRBV20-1 and TRBJ2-1; TRBD2 was called by the table and not checked on the DNA. Germline-derived CDR1 and CDR2 are DFQATT and SNEGSKA (reference sequence). The CDR3 length equals 11 residues, ends included. CDR3 protein: CSARGGLAGVL.

The V gene is TRBV19, the J gene TRBJ2-3; tentatively, D is TRBD2 (6 bases). CDR3 length equals 17 residues. Germline loops: CDR1 LNHDA, CDR2 SQIVND (reference sequence). V gave up 4 bases and J gave up 0 bases, with 17 bases separating them. CDR3 in amino acids: CASSTASAALSTDTQYF. DNA for the CDR3: TGTGCCAGTAGTACCGCTAGCGCAGCACTTAGCACAGATACGCAGTATTTT.

The genes are TRBV7-9 and TRBJ2-1; 12 bases line up with TRBD2. The CDR3 totals 20 residues. Germline CDR1 and CDR2: SEHNR and FQNEAQ (reference sequence). With 5 bases clipped from V and 7 bases from J, the junction kept 21 bases outside the gene matches. CDR3 sequence: CASSPLEPTSGGTPSNEQFF. Written as DNA, the CDR3 is TGTGCCAGCAGCCCCTTAGAGCCGACTAGCGGGGGTACTCCGTCGAATGAGCAGTTCTTC.

This clonotype was observed many times. Written as DNA, the CDR3 is TGTGCCAGCAGCACTCGACACGGCACAGATACGCAGTATTTT. This gives the protein CASSTRHGTDTQYF. The V and J genes are TRBV5-6 and TRBJ2-3; no reliable D call. From germline, CDR1 is SGHDT and CDR2 YYEEEE. This CDR3 comprises 14 residues. The V end lost 4 bases, the J end lost 1 base, and 10 bases lay between the germline ends.

Many counts were recorded for this clonotype. The gene calls are TRBV18 and TRBJ2-1, with D unclear. The CDR3 consists of 12 residues. Germline values: CDR1 KGHSH, CDR2 LQKENI. The V end lost 6 bases, the J end lost 4 bases, and 7 bases lay between the germline ends. The CDR3 DNA sequence: TGTGCCAGCTCCCGCCAGTACAATGAGCAGTTCTTC. Translating it yields CASSRQYNEQFF.

The sample holds many counts of this clonotype. The chain is built from TRBV5-4 and TRBJ1-2; TRBD1 aligns across 7 bases. Germline V gene data show CDR1 as SGHNT and CDR2 as YYREEE (reference sequence). V dropped 4 bases and J dropped 1; count of bases not matched to a gene: 7. CDR3 length: 15 residues. The CDR3 DNA reads as TGTGCCAGCAGCAACGAGGGACAGTATAACTATGGCTACACCTTC. Its protein is CASSNEGQYNYGYTF.

This clonotype appeared many times. The chain has TRBV12-3 or TRBV12-4 and TRBJ2-1; D possibly corresponds to TRBD1 (6 bases). V lost 3 bases, J lost 15 bases, and 21 bases lay in between. This CDR3 spans 14 amino acids. The CDR3 reads CASSFHTGGTRPFF. The DNA of the CDR3 is TGTGCCAGCAGTTTCCACACTGGGGGCACGCGGCCGTTCTTC.

The chain carries TRBV19 and TRBJ2-3; 8 bases fit TRBD2. CDR3 size: 12 residues. Germline V gene lookup returns CDR1 LNHDA and CDR2 SQIVND (reference sequence). The V and J ends lost 5 bases and 9 bases, in that order; junction bases with no gene match: 4. Here the CDR3 reads CASSPGGTTQYF. CDR3 nucleotides: TGTGCCAGTAGTCCGGGGGGGACGACGCAGTATTTT.

This clonotype occurred many times. The chain employs TRBV7-9 and TRBJ1-2; D ambiguous. The germline CDR1 and CDR2 sequences are SEHNR and FQNEAQ (reference sequence). With 7 bases removed from V and 7 bases from J, the gap between germline ends came to 31 bases. This CDR3 region has 18 residues. In DNA form, the CDR3 reads TGTGCCAGCAAATCCCAAGAGGTCTCACACCCTTTCGGGCGTGGCTACACCTTC. This encodes CASKSQEVSHPFGRGYTF.